The 10 T cell receptor beta chains below come from one sample, sequenced in a study of follicular helper T cells after annual influenza vaccination. Stated time point: 2014-2015 season, 7 days after vaccination. The data were produced by immunoSEQ multiplex PCR, yet TCRdb's version contains in-frame clones alone and is incomplete. The table shows thousands of clones, with 65% to 85% occurring only once. The source material was CXCR5+ CD38- circulating T follicular helper cells from blood, sampled 7 days after influenza vaccination. Subset here: circulating Tfh, non-naive CD4+CXCR5+PD-1+ (ICOS+CD38+ or ICOS-CD38-). The receptors were gathered from an adult who received the influenza vaccine.

The rearrangement joins TRBV6-5 to TRBJ2-7, with no clear D. This CDR3 has 15 amino acids. Germline V gene data show CDR1 as MNHEY and CDR2 as SVGAGI. Trimming shortened V by 0 bases and J by 1 base, and 10 bases separated the two germline ends. The CDR3 sequence is CASSYSAQASYEQYF. CDR3 coding DNA: TGTGCCAGCAGTTACTCTGCCCAGGCGTCCTACGAGCAGTACTTC.

The chain recombines TRBV7-2 with TRBJ2-5; D is uncertain. The CDR3 contains 13 residues. Germline lookup yields CDR1 SGHTA and CDR2 FQGNSA. V was cut by 6 bases and J by 4 bases, with 12 bases left in between. For the CDR3, the DNA is TGTGCCAGCAGTCGGAGTCGATCAGAGACCCAGTACTTC. Translated: CASSRSRSETQYF.

The rearrangement joins TRBV5-6 to TRBJ2-5, with D perhaps given as TRBD1 or TRBD2 (5 bases each). CDR3 size: 13 residues. Trimming shortened V by 3 bases and J by 3 bases, and 9 bases separated the two germline ends. Germline CDR1 SGHDT, CDR2 YYEEEE. The CDR3 DNA follows: TGTGCCAGCAGCTCGGGGCTTGAAGAGACCCAGTACTTC. Translation gives CASSSGLEETQYF.

The gene calls are TRBV18 and TRBJ2-1; D gene uncertain. There are 14 residues in the CDR3. V was trimmed by 2 bases and J by 1 base, leaving 6 bases between them. Germline CDR1 KGHSH, CDR2 LQKENI. CDR3 coding DNA: TGTGCCAGCTCACCAGGCATTTCCTACAATGAGCAGTTCTTC. Protein sequence: CASSPGISYNEQFF.

The V and J genes are TRBV2 and TRBJ1-5, with a weak D call TRBD1 (6 bases). V lost 8 bases and J 4 bases, leaving 15 bases between the germline ends. Germline loops: CDR1 SNHLY, CDR2 FYNNEI. The CDR3 runs to 14 residues. DNA of the CDR3: TGTGCCAGCGCGGCTTCACAGGGTAATCAGCCCCAGCATTTT. This codes for CASAASQGNQPQHF.

The chain has TRBV15 and TRBJ1-5; D ambiguous. V was pared by 0 bases and J by 5 bases, with 5 bases between. This CDR3 region has 13 residues. Germline assignment: CDR1 LNHNV and CDR2 YYDKDF (reference sequence). The CDR3 nucleotides read TGTGCCACCAGCAGAGAGTCCGATCAGCCCCAGCATTTT. Its translation is CATSRESDQPQHF.

The rearrangement uses TRBV5-1 and TRBJ1-1; D possibly corresponds to TRBD1 (6 bases). This CDR3 region has 14 residues. V was clipped by 2 bases and J by 7 bases, with 15 bases between them. Per the germline V gene, CDR1 is SGHRS and CDR2 is YFSETQ. The CDR3 region has the DNA TGCGCCAGCAGCTTTCAACAGGGTTCGGGTGAAGCTTTCTTT. This sequence encodes CASSFQQGSGEAFF. Full variable domain (remainder filled in from reference TRBV5-1 and TRBJ1-1): KAGVTQTPRYLIKTRGQQVTLSCSPISGHRSVSWYQQTPGQGLQFLFEYFSETQRNKGNFPGRFSGRQFSNSRSEMNVSTLELGDSALYLCASSFQQGSGEAFFGQGTRLTVV.

This chain links TRBV27 with TRBJ2-7; TRBD2 agrees at 8 bases. Germline V CDR1 and CDR2: MNHEY, SMNVEV (reference sequence). Germline trimming cut 6 bases from V and 0 bases from J; bases unmatched to any gene: 7. The CDR3 has 15 amino acids. The CDR3 sequence: CASSRLASNSYEQYF. The CDR3 region has the DNA TGTGCCAGCAGCCGACTAGCGTCCAACTCCTACGAGCAGTACTTC.

J is TRBJ2-7 and V is TRBV5-4; tentative D call: TRBD2 (5 bases). CDR3 length equals 15 residues. Germline-derived CDR1 and CDR2 are SGHNT and YYREEE (reference sequence). Trimming took off 0 bases at V and 0 bases at J, with 10 bases between the two ends. CDR3 loop: CASSLGSGSSYEQYF. CDR3 bases: TGTGCCAGCAGCTTGGGATCGGGAAGCTCCTACGAGCAGTACTTC.

The count of this clone is one. V is TRBV4-3 and J is TRBJ2-1; D not resolved. The V end was cut by 1 base, the J end by 8 bases, with 3 bases between. CDR1 and CDR2 from the germline V gene are LGHNA and YSLEER. The CDR3 contains 11 residues. CDR3 amino acids: CASSQGHEQFF. The CDR3 coding sequence is TGCGCCAGCAGCCAAGGCCATGAGCAGTTCTTC.